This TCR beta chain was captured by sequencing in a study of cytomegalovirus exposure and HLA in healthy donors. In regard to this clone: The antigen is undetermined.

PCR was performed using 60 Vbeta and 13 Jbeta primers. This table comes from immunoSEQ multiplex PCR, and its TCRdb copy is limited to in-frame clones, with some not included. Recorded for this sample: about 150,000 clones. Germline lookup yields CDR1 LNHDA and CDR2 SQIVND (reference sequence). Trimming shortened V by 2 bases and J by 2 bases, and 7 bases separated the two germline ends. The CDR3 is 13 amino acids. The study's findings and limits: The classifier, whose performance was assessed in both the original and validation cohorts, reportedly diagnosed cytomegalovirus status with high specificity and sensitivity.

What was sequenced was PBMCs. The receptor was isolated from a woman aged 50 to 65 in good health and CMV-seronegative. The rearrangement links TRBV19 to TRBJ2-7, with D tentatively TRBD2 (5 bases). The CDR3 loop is CASSISAAYEQYF. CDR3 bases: TGTGCCAGTAGTATATCAGCGGCCTACGAGCAGTACTTC.